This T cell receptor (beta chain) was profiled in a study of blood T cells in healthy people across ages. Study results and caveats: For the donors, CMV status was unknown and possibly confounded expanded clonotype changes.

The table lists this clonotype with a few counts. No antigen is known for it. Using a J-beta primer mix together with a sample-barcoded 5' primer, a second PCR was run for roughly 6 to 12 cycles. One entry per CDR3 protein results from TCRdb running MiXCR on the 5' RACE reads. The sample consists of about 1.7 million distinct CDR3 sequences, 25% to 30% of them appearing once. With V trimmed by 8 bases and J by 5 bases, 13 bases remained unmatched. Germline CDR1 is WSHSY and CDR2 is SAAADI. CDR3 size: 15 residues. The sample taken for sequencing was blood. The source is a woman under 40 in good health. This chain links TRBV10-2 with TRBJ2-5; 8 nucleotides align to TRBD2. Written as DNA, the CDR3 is TGCGCCAGCGCCCCTCATCCAGCGGGGGTGGAGACCCAGTACTTC. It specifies CASAPHPAGVETQYF.